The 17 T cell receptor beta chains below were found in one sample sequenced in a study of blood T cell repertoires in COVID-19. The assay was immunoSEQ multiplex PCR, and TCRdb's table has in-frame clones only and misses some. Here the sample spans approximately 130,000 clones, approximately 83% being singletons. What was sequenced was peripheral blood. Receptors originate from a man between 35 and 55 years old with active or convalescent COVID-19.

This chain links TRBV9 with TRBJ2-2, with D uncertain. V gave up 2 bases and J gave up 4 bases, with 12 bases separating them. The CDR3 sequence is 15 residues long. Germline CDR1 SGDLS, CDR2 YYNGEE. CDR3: CASSVQDLSTGELFF. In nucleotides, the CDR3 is TGTGCCAGCAGCGTTCAGGATCTAAGCACCGGGGAGCTGTTTTTT.

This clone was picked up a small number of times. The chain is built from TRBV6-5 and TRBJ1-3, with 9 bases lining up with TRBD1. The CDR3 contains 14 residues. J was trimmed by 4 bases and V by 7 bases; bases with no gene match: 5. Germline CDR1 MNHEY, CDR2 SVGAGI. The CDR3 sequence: CASNTGGTGNTIYF. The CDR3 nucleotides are TGTGCCAGCAACACAGGGGGCACAGGAAACACCATATATTTT.

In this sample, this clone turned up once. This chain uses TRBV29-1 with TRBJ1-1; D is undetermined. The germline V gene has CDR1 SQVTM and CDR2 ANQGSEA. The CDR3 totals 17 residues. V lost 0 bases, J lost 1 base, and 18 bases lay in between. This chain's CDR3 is CSVEDRRGSLRNTEAFF. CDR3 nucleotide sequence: TGCAGCGTTGAAGATCGGCGGGGTAGCTTACGGAACACTGAAGCTTTCTTT.

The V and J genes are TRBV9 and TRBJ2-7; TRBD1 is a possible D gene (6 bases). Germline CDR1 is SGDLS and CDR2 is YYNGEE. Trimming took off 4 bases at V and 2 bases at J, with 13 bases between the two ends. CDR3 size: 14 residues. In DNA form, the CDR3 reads TGTGCCAGCAGCACCCGGGACATAGCCTACGAGCAGTACTTC. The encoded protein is CASSTRDIAYEQYF.

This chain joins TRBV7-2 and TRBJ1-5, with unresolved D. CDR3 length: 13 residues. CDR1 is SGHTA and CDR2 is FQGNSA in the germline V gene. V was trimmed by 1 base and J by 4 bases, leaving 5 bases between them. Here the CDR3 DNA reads TGTGCCAGCAGCTTAGACTGGAATCAGCCCCAGCATTTT. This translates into CASSLDWNQPQHF.

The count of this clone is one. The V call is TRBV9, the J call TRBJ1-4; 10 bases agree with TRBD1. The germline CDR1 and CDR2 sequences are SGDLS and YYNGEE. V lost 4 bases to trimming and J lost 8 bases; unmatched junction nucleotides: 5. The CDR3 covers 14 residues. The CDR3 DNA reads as TGTGCCAGCAGCTTCGACAGGGGGCGAGAAAAACTGTTTTTT. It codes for CASSFDRGREKLFF.

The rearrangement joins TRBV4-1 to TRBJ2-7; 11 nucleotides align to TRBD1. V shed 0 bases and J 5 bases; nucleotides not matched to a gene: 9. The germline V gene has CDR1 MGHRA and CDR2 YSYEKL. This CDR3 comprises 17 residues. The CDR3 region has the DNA TGCGCCAGCAGCCAAGATAGAGTCGGGACAGGGGGGCACGAGCAGTACTTC. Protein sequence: CASSQDRVGTGGHEQYF.

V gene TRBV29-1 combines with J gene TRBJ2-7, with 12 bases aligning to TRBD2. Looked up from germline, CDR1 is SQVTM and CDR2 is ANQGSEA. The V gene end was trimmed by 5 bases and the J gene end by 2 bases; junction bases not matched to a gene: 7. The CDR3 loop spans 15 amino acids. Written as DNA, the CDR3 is TGCAGCGTTAGGACTAGCGGGACGACTACCTACGAGCAGTACTTC. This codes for CSVRTSGTTTYEQYF.

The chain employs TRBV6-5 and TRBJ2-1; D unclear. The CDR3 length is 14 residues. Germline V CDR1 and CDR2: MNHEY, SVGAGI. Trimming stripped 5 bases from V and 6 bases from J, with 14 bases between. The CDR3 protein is CASSRSMVVNEQFF. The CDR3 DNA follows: TGTGCCAGCAGTCGTAGTATGGTAGTCAATGAGCAGTTCTTC.

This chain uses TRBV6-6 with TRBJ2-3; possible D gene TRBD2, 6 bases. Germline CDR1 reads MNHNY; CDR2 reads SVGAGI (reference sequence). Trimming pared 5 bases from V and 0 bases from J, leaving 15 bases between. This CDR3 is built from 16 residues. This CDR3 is CASSPRLAGSTDTQYF. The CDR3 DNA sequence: TGTGCCAGCAGTCCACGCTTGGCGGGGAGCACAGATACGCAGTATTTT.

Here the CDR3 reads CAISPGGDTEAFF. The CDR3 DNA follows: TGTGCCATCAGCCCTGGGGGGGATACTGAAGCTTTCTTT. This rearrangement joins TRBV10-3 to TRBJ1-1; weak D call: TRBD1 (5 bases). The V end lost 6 bases, the J end lost 5 bases, and 13 bases lay between the germline ends. Germline CDR1 is ENHRY and CDR2 is SYGVKD. This CDR3 is 13 amino acids long.

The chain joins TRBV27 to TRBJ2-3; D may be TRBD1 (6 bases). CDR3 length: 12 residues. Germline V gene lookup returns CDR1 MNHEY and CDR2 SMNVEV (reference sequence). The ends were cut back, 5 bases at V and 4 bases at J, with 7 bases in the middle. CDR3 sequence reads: CASSAGADTQYF. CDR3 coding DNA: TGTGCCAGCAGTGCAGGGGCAGATACGCAGTATTTT.

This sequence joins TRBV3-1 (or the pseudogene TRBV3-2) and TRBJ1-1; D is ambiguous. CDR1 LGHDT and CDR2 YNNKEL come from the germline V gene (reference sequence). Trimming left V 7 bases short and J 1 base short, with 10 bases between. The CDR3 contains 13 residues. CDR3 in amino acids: CASTQTGNTEAFF. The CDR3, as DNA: TGTGCCAGCACCCAGACGGGGAACACTGAAGCTTTCTTT.

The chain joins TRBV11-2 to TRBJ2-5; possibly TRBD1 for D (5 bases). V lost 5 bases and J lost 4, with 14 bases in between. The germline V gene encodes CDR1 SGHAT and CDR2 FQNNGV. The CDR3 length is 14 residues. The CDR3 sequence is CASSRGQGSETQYF. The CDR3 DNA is TGTGCCAGCAGCCGAGGCCAGGGTTCAGAGACCCAGTACTTC.

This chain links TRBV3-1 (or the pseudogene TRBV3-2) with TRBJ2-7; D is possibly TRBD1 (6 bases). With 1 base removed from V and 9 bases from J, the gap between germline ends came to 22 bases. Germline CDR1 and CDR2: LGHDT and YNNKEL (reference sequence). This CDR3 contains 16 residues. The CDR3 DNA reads TGTGCCAGCAGCCAAGGCGGAGGAGCCTTAGCCAGGGGGCAGTACTTC. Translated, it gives CASSQGGGALARGQYF.

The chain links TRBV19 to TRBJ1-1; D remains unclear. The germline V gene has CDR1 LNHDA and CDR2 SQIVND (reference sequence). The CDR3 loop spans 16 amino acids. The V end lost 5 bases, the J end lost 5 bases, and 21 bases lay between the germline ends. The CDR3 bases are TGTGCCAGTAGTCCTTGGGAAGGACCGGGGTGGACTGAAGCTTTCTTT. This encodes CASSPWEGPGWTEAFF.

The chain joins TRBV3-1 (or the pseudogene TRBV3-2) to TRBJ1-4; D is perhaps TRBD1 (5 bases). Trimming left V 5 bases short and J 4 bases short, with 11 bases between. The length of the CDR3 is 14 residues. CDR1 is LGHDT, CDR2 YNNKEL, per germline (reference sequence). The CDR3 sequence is CASSYRQLNEKLFF. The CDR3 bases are TGTGCCAGCAGCTACAGACAGCTTAATGAAAAACTGTTTTTT.